The 3 T cell receptor beta chains given below trace back to one sample, sequenced in a study of T cell responses to AZD1222 COVID-19 vaccine (dated by TCRdb to the early 2020s). Receptor amplification or capture employed the immunoSEQ multiplex PCR assay. TCRdb provides this immuneACCESS table in a form limited to in-frame rearrangements. Some clones are lacking; in checked studies, under half of them reflect an unresolved V gene, and why the rest are absent is not known. This sample is represented by 110,000 to 150,000 clones; roughly 93% of them were singletons. Clones ranked in the top ten supply just under 2% of the sample. The time point label for this specimen denotes: about 28 days (+/-7) after the second vaccine dose. The sequences come from peripheral blood, collected 28 days after the second AZD1222 dose. These receptors all come from an adult who received the AZD1222 COVID-19 vaccine.

V is TRBV18 and J is TRBJ2-3, with 7 bases that match TRBD2. The CDR3 totals 15 residues. The V gene's germline CDR1 is KGHSH and CDR2 LQKENI. Unmatched junction bases numbered 8, after V lost 3 bases and J lost 5 bases. CDR3 nucleotide sequence: TGTGCCAGCTCACCGACCAGCGGGATCGAAGATACGCAGTATTTT. It yields the protein CASSPTSGIEDTQYF.

A single count supports this clone. V and J are TRBV6-5 and TRBJ1-6; D may be TRBD1 (6 bases). Trimming left V 6 bases short and J 5 bases short, with 8 bases between. Germline assignment: CDR1 MNHEY and CDR2 SVGAGI. The CDR3 consists of 13 residues. CDR3 residues: CASRRGDNSPLHF. The CDR3 DNA is TGTGCCAGCAGGAGGGGGGATAATTCACCCCTCCACTTT.

This rearrangement joins TRBV7-6 to TRBJ2-3, with a possible D match to TRBD1 (6 bases). The length of the CDR3 is 16 residues. From germline, CDR1 is SGHVS and CDR2 FNYEAQ. Trimming cost V 5 bases and J 2 bases, with 17 bases left between them. CDR3 DNA sequence: TGTGCCAGCAGCCCTGGCGCGGCAGGGGACACAGATACGCAGTATTTT. Translating gives CASSPGAAGDTDTQYF.